A single sample is the source of the 3 T cell receptor beta chains below, sequenced in a study of T-cell reconstitution after alpha-beta-depleted transplantation in children. Preparation of the TCRbeta library involved a method that used unique molecular identifiers. TCRdb re-called the PCR reads with MiXCR, one entry per CDR3 protein. The sample includes a few hundred thousand distinct CDR3 sequences, roughly 7.1% seen only once; the top ten take 5.5%. The sequencing used PBMCs, collected before TCRalphabeta/CD19-depleted stem cell transplant. These receptors were obtained from a boy between 2 and 10 years old with acute lymphoblastic leukemia, due to receive a stem cell transplant.

This clonotype was seen many times. The chain joins TRBV20-1 to TRBJ2-7; 7 bases are shared with TRBD2. This CDR3 has 13 residues. V trimming: 3 bases; J trimming: 3 bases; junction bases outside the gene matches: 5. Germline V gene data show CDR1 as DFQATT and CDR2 as SNEGSKA (reference sequence). Written as DNA, the CDR3 is TGCAGTGCTAGCTCGGCTAGCGGCTACGAGCAGTACTTC. Amino acids: CSASSASGYEQYF.

This clonotype appeared many times. This chain connects TRBV20-1 to TRBJ1-5, with D maybe TRBD1 (5 bases). V lost 3 bases and J 0 bases, leaving 9 bases between the germline ends. This CDR3 spans 14 amino acids. Germline-derived CDR1 and CDR2 are DFQATT and SNEGSKA (reference sequence). In DNA form, the CDR3 reads TGCAGTGCTAGTAACGGGGGTAGCAATCAGCCCCAGCATTTT. This sequence encodes CSASNGGSNQPQHF.

This clonotype was counted many times. V gene TRBV25-1 combines with J gene TRBJ1-1, with unresolved D. CDR1 is MGHDK, CDR2 SYGVNS, per germline. The CDR3 totals 11 residues. Deletions cut 3 bases from V and 11 bases from J, with 10 bases between. CDR3 protein: CASSDAGGAFF. The DNA of the CDR3 is TGTGCCAGCAGTGACGCCGGTGGGGCTTTCTTT. Based on the CDR3 plus reference TRBV25-1 and TRBJ1-1, the full variable domain is EADIYQTPRYLVIGTGKKITLECSQTMGHDKMYWYQQDPGMELHLIHYSYGVNSTEKGDLSSESTVSRIRTEHFPLTLESARPSHTSQYLCASSDAGGAFFGQGTRLTVV.